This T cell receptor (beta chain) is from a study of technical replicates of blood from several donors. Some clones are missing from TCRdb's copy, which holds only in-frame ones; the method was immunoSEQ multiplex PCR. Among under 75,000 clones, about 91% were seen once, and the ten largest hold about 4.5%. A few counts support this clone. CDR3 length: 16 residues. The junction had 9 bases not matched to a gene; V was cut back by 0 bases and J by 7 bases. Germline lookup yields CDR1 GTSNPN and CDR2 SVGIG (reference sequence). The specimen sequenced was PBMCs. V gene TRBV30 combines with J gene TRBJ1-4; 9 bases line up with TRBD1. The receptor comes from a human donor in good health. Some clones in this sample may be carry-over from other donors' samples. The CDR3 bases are TGTGCCTGGAGTGTCCCGGGACAGGGAGGGGCTGAAAAACTGTTTTTT. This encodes CAWSVPGQGGAEKLFF.